This passage covers 8 T cell receptor beta chains from one sample sequenced in a study of CD8+ T cells in alopecia areata (dated by TCRdb to about 2018). The library relied on the immunoSEQ multiplex PCR assay. For TCR sequencing, RNA was extracted from every sample and reverse transcribed into cDNA to serve as template. This is the immuneACCESS table as TCRdb keeps it, with only in-frame sequences that have V and J called. A part of the clones is gone; compared with another copy, unresolved V genes explain less than half, and the rest is unexplained. The table for this sample lists 200,000 to 250,000 clones; just over 65% of them were counted only once. The top ten clones comprise 0.95% to 1.5% of the sample. The sample's treatment or condition label is to be understood as: oral pan-JAK inhibitor, 5-10 mg twice daily. This material consisted of CD4+ T cells sorted from blood, taken at approximately week 42, from a patient treated with tofacitinib. The receptors were gathered from a human donor with alopecia areata.

This clone was found once. The chain combines TRBV7-2 with TRBJ2-3, with no clear D. Between the trimmed V and J ends, which lost 5 bases and 2 bases, there was a span of 11 bases. In germline, CDR1 is SGHTA, CDR2 FQGNSA. CDR3 size: 14 residues. CDR3 nucleotides: TGTGCCAGCAGCCCGCGGACCTTCACAGATACGCAGTATTTT. Translation gives CASSPRTFTDTQYF.

This clone was recorded many times. The V gene is TRBV29-1, the J gene TRBJ1-5, with a possible D match to TRBD1 (6 bases). The germline CDR1 and CDR2 sequences are SQVTM and ANQGSEA. The germline V and J ends were trimmed by 4 bases and 1 base, with 20 bases remaining between them. The CDR3 extends over 17 amino acids. The CDR3, as DNA: TGCAGCGTTGGCCCTCTCGGGGGGCAGGGGAGCAATCAGCCCCAGCATTTT. Translating gives CSVGPLGGQGSNQPQHF.

V gene TRBV14 combines with J gene TRBJ2-2, with TRBD2 identical over 7 bases. The trim removed 4 bases at V and 0 bases at J, leaving 5 bases unmatched. In germline, CDR1 is SGHDN, CDR2 FVKESK. This CDR3 contains 16 residues. CDR3 protein: CASSPRRGANTGELFF. The CDR3 bases are TGTGCCAGCAGCCCACGCCGGGGGGCGAACACCGGGGAGCTGTTTTTT.

The chain couples TRBV29-1 to TRBJ1-2, with 8 bases matching TRBD1. The CDR3 loop spans 16 amino acids. Germline trimming cut 2 bases from V and 2 bases from J; bases unmatched to any gene: 10. The germline V gene has CDR1 SQVTM and CDR2 ANQGSEA. CDR3 sequence: CSVELWTGTLNYGYTF. CDR3 DNA sequence: TGCAGCGTTGAACTATGGACAGGGACCTTAAACTATGGCTACACCTTC.

CDR3 in amino acids: CASSYDVRRSYEQYF. The CDR3 DNA follows: TGTGCCAGCAGCTACGACGTGCGGCGCTCCTACGAGCAGTACTTC. V and J are TRBV5-6 and TRBJ2-7; D is uncertain. Per germline, CDR1 SGHDT and CDR2 YYEEEE. This CDR3 has 15 amino acids. Trimming pared 3 bases from V and 0 bases from J, leaving 13 bases between.

The rearrangement joins TRBV29-1 to TRBJ2-6; 8 bases match TRBD1. After removal of 2 bases from V and 0 bases from J, the junction contained 6 bases not matched to a gene. This CDR3 comprises 17 residues. Germline CDR1 SQVTM, CDR2 ANQGSEA. This chain's CDR3 is CSVEWGQANSGANVLTF. As DNA, the CDR3 is TGCAGCGTTGAATGGGGACAGGCCAACTCTGGGGCCAACGTCCTGACTTTC.

CDR3: CASSPNRGETQYF. The CDR3 DNA reads TGTGCCAGCAGCCCTAACAGGGGGGAGACCCAGTACTTC. V usage is TRBV5-6 and J usage is TRBJ2-5; 8 bases fit TRBD1. CDR3 size: 13 residues. V lost 4 bases to trimming and J lost 5 bases; unmatched junction nucleotides: 4. From germline, CDR1 is SGHDT and CDR2 YYEEEE.

The chain combines TRBV19 with TRBJ1-1; D possibly corresponds to TRBD1 (6 bases). This CDR3 spans 14 amino acids. CDR1 LNHDA and CDR2 SQIVND come from the germline V gene (reference sequence). The V gene lost 6 bases and the J gene lost 1 base, with 12 bases spanning the gap. This CDR3 is CASSHDRQNTEAFF. The CDR3 DNA reads TGTGCCAGTAGCCACGACAGGCAGAACACTGAAGCTTTCTTT.